These 32 T cell receptor beta chains were sequenced from one sample in a study of blood T cell repertoires in COVID-19. The assay was immunoSEQ multiplex PCR, and TCRdb's table has in-frame clones only and misses some. The sample has roughly 280,000 clones, over 75% seen once. Specimen: peripheral blood. These receptors came from a woman aged 70-85 years with acute or convalescent COVID-19.

V usage is TRBV28 and J usage is TRBJ1-6, with D unresolved. The CDR3 extends over 16 amino acids. Germline V lookup: CDR1 MDHEN, CDR2 SYDVKM. The V gene lost 7 bases and the J gene lost 0 bases, with 13 bases spanning the gap. The CDR3 here is CASITAASSYNSPLHF. As DNA, the CDR3 is TGTGCCAGCATAACCGCGGCCTCCTCCTATAATTCACCCCTCCACTTT.

The genes are TRBV12-3 or TRBV12-4 and TRBJ1-1; D unclear. The V gene lost 3 bases and the J gene lost 7 bases, with 6 bases spanning the gap. The length of the CDR3 is 11 residues. The CDR3 reads CASSLRREAFF. CDR3 nucleotides: TGTGCCAGCAGTTTGCGTCGTGAAGCTTTCTTT.

The J gene is TRBJ2-5, the V gene TRBV7-2; 9 nucleotides agree with TRBD2. V gave up 0 bases and J gave up 1 base; unmatched junction bases: 6. There are 17 residues in the CDR3. Germline lookup yields CDR1 SGHTA and CDR2 FQGNSA. The CDR3: CASSLAPGRGGQETQYF. CDR3 bases: TGTGCCAGCAGCTTAGCCCCTGGGCGGGGGGGCCAAGAGACCCAGTACTTC.

The V and J genes are TRBV29-1 and TRBJ1-2, with 8 positions matching TRBD1. J gave up 5 bases and V 4 bases, and 6 bases lay outside the gene matches. The CDR3 totals 13 residues. The germline gives CDR1 SQVTM, CDR2 ANQGSEA. The CDR3 protein is CSVGRNRGYGYTF. Here the CDR3 DNA reads TGCAGCGTTGGCCGAAACAGGGGGTATGGCTACACCTTC.

Note on this clone: The junction departs from the called germline gene at one end, perhaps through a read error. J is TRBJ2-2 and V is TRBV15; 8 bases map to TRBD1. CDR1 and CDR2 from the germline V gene are LNHNV and YYDKDF (reference sequence). This CDR3 has 17 amino acids. The CDR3 DNA is TGTGCCACCAGCCGAGACATAGGCAGGGGGCGTACCGGGGAGCTGTTTTTT. It translates to CATSRDIGRGRTGELFF.

The genes are TRBV5-4 and TRBJ2-2; 10 bases match TRBD2. The trim removed 0 bases at V and 6 bases at J, leaving 2 bases unmatched. CDR1 is SGHNT and CDR2 is YYREEE in the germline V gene (reference sequence). The CDR3 runs to 15 residues. The CDR3 region is CASSLGLAGSGELFF. The CDR3 DNA sequence: TGTGCCAGCAGCTTGGGACTAGCGGGCTCCGGGGAGCTGTTTTTT.

V is TRBV7-9 and J is TRBJ2-7; unclear D gene. Germline V lookup: CDR1 SEHNR, CDR2 FQNEAQ (reference sequence). The CDR3 consists of 12 residues. V lost 3 bases, J lost 4 bases, and 7 bases lay in between. CDR3 in DNA: TGTGCCAGCAGCTTTCTCAGTTACGAGCAGTACTTC. Its protein is CASSFLSYEQYF.

DNA of the CDR3: TGCGCCAGCAGCCAATTTCGGAACAGGGGGCTCTCTGGAAACACCATATATTTT. Its translation: CASSQFRNRGLSGNTIYF. The V and J genes are TRBV4-1 and TRBJ1-3; 9 nucleotides line up with TRBD1. This CDR3 has 18 amino acids. Germline V gene sequence: CDR1 MGHRA, CDR2 YSYEKL. V shed 2 bases and J 0 bases; nucleotides not matched to a gene: 8.

In this sample, this clone turned up a few times. CDR3 residues: CASRWAVAGQPQHF. DNA of the CDR3: TGTGCCAGCAGATGGGCCGTGGCTGGTCAGCCCCAGCATTTT. The chain links TRBV2 to TRBJ1-5; no clear D gene. V was pared by 6 bases and J by 6 bases, with 15 bases between. Germline CDR1 reads SNHLY; CDR2 reads FYNNEI. The CDR3 is 14 amino acids.

The rearrangement joins TRBV19 to TRBJ1-1, with D uncertain. The CDR3 runs 14 residues. The V and J ends lost 7 bases and 0 bases respectively, with 12 bases between them. CDR1 and CDR2 (germline): LNHDA, SQIVND (reference sequence). The CDR3 nucleotides are TGTGCCAGTAACCTAATCGGGTTGAACACTGAAGCTTTCTTT. This encodes CASNLIGLNTEAFF.

The chain joins TRBV19 to TRBJ1-2; D remains unclear. CDR3 size: 12 residues. Looked up from germline, CDR1 is LNHDA and CDR2 is SQIVND (reference sequence). V was trimmed by 3 bases and J by 4 bases, leaving 6 bases between them. DNA of the CDR3: TGTGCCAGTAGTATGGAGTTCTATGGCTACACCTTC. As protein: CASSMEFYGYTF.

This clone was found once. DNA for the CDR3: TGCGCCAGTCTGGCTACGGGGGGAGCAGATACGCAGTATTTT. It translates to CASLATGGADTQYF. The chain is built from TRBV5-1 and TRBJ2-3; 7 bases fit TRBD2. Germline CDR1 SGHRS, CDR2 YFSETQ. The CDR3 loop spans 14 amino acids. V shed 8 bases, J shed 4 bases, and the junction held 10 bases outside the gene matches.

The chain couples TRBV5-1 to TRBJ2-6; D is perhaps TRBD2 (7 bases). CDR1 is SGHRS and CDR2 is YFSETQ in the germline V gene. This CDR3 is built from 17 residues. V was trimmed by 0 bases and J by 3 bases, leaving 13 bases between them. CDR3 residues: CASSLEPGGRGANVLTF. CDR3 in DNA: TGCGCCAGCAGCTTGGAACCGGGGGGCCGTGGGGCCAACGTCCTGACTTTC.

V usage is TRBV30 and J usage is TRBJ2-3; TRBD2 aligns across 10 bases. This CDR3 is 13 amino acids long. After removal of 2 bases from V and 9 bases from J, the junction contained 5 bases not matched to a gene. CDR1 and CDR2 from the germline V gene are GTSNPN and SVGIG (reference sequence). CDR3: CAWSQAGGNTQYF. Here the CDR3 DNA reads TGTGCCTGGAGTCAAGCGGGGGGGAACACGCAGTATTTT. Using reference TRBV30 and TRBJ2-3 for the parts outside the CDR3, the full variable domain is SQTIHQWPATLVQPVGSPLSLECTVEGTSNPNLYWYRQAAGRGLQLLFYSVGIGQISSEVPQNLSASRPQDRQFILSSKKLLLSDSGFYLCAWSQAGGNTQYFGPGTRLTVL.

The J gene is TRBJ2-5, the V gene TRBV12-2; the table calls TRBD2, which could not be checked here. TRBV12-2 is assigned pseudogene status. This CDR3 region has 16 residues. CDR3 coding DNA: TGTGCAGCCAACCAAAACCTAGCGGGGGTGAGGGAGACCCAGTACTTC. It codes for CAANQNLAGVRETQYF.

This clone was observed once. This chain connects TRBV6-5 to TRBJ2-5; weak D call: TRBD1 (6 bases). With 6 bases removed from V and 4 bases from J, the gap between germline ends came to 15 bases. This CDR3 is 14 amino acids long. Germline CDR1 is MNHEY and CDR2 is SVGAGI. CDR3 amino acids: CASRGGVRGETQYF. DNA of the CDR3: TGTGCCAGCAGAGGGGGAGTTCGGGGAGAGACCCAGTACTTC.

The chain is built from TRBV10-3 and TRBJ2-2; TRBD1 is a possible D gene (5 bases). This CDR3 region has 14 residues. Per the germline V gene, CDR1 is ENHRY and CDR2 is SYGVKD. V lost 0 bases to trimming and J lost 3 bases, with 5 bases between them. The chain's CDR3 is CAISESRDTGELFF. The CDR3 DNA follows: TGTGCCATCAGTGAGTCCAGGGACACCGGGGAGCTGTTTTTT.

The CDR3 DNA reads TGTGCCAGCAGTCCGAAGACTACAGGGAACTATGGCTACACCTTC. This gives the protein CASSPKTTGNYGYTF. The gene calls are TRBV6-5 and TRBJ1-2; tentative D call: TRBD1 (6 bases). V lost 5 bases and J 2 bases, leaving 15 bases between the germline ends. The CDR3 covers 15 residues. Germline assignment: CDR1 MNHEY and CDR2 SVGAGI.

The chain couples TRBV2 to TRBJ1-5; unclear D gene. CDR1 and CDR2 from the germline V gene are SNHLY and FYNNEI. V was pared by 5 bases and J by 4 bases, with 6 bases between. The CDR3 has 12 residues. DNA of the CDR3: TGTGCCAGCAGTTCCAATAATCAGCCCCAGCATTTT. The encoded protein is CASSSNNQPQHF.

This clone was picked up a small number of times. This chain connects TRBV11-3 to TRBJ1-1; D unclear. The CDR3 length is 13 residues. Trimming shortened V by 5 bases and J by 4 bases, and 11 bases separated the two germline ends. Looked up from germline, CDR1 is SGHNT and CDR2 is YENEEA. CDR3 nucleotides: TGTGCCAGCAGCGCCCGGGGTACCACTGAAGCTTTCTTT. It specifies CASSARGTTEAFF.

V and J are TRBV20-1 and TRBJ2-3, with D possibly being TRBD2 (6 bases). The CDR3 extends over 11 amino acids. Between the trimmed V and J ends, which lost 6 bases and 8 bases, there was a span of 12 bases. CDR1 and CDR2 from the germline V gene are DFQATT and SNEGSKA (reference sequence). In nucleotides, the CDR3 is TGCAGTGCAAGACTAGATCGTACGCAGTATTTT. This translates into CSARLDRTQYF.

The chain combines TRBV11-2 with TRBJ2-2, with 9 nucleotides matching TRBD2. J was trimmed by 7 bases and V by 1 base; bases with no gene match: 4. Per the germline V gene, CDR1 is SGHAT and CDR2 is FQNNGV. The CDR3 has 15 amino acids. CDR3 sequence (DNA): TGTGCCAGCAGCTTAGGGCTAGCGGGGAACGGGGAGCTGTTTTTT. Translating gives CASSLGLAGNGELFF.

This chain's CDR3 is CAWKNQGGLNTEAFF. CDR3 DNA sequence: TGTGCCTGGAAGAATCAGGGAGGACTGAACACTGAAGCTTTCTTT. The rearrangement joins TRBV30 to TRBJ1-1; the D gene is possibly TRBD1 (5 bases). CDR1 is GTSNPN, CDR2 SVGIG, per germline (reference sequence). CDR3 length equals 15 residues. V was pared by 4 bases and J by 0 bases, with 15 bases between.

J is TRBJ1-1 and V is TRBV11-1, with D possibly matching TRBD1 (5 bases). Germline assignment: CDR1 SGHAT and CDR2 FQDESV (reference sequence). V was clipped by 3 bases and J by 2 bases, with 10 bases between them. There are 14 residues in the CDR3. In DNA, the CDR3 is TGTGCCAGCAGCTTCCCGGGGACTAACACTGAAGCTTTCTTT. It encodes CASSFPGTNTEAFF.

V and J are TRBV27 and TRBJ2-3; D is possibly TRBD1 (6 bases). Germline V gene sequence: CDR1 MNHEY, CDR2 SMNVEV (reference sequence). The V end was cut by 5 bases, the J end by 5 bases, with 11 bases between. This CDR3 is 13 amino acids long. Here the CDR3 reads CASSLRRGDTQYF. CDR3 coding DNA: TGTGCCAGCAGTCTCCGCAGGGGAGATACGCAGTATTTT.

The rearrangement joins TRBV29-1 to TRBJ2-7; a possible D gene is TRBD2 (5 bases). CDR3 length: 13 amino acids. V gave up 2 bases and J gave up 3 bases, with 11 bases separating them. Germline V gene data show CDR1 as SQVTM and CDR2 as ANQGSEA. CDR3 sequence reads: CSVELAGNYEQYF. Here the CDR3 DNA reads TGCAGCGTTGAACTAGCAGGAAACTACGAGCAGTACTTC.

This rearrangement joins TRBV30 to TRBJ1-2; 9 bases map to TRBD1. Germline loops: CDR1 GTSNPN, CDR2 SVGIG (reference sequence). V gave up 2 bases and J gave up 8 bases; unmatched junction bases: 6. This CDR3 spans 13 amino acids. For the CDR3, the DNA is TGTGCCTGGAGTCAACAGGGGGCCCGCGGCTACACCTTC. Protein: CAWSQQGARGYTF.

This clone appeared a single time. The CDR3 sequence is CASSPRGGSQETQYF. The CDR3 coding sequence is TGTGCCAGCAGCCCAAGGGGGGGGTCCCAAGAGACCCAGTACTTC. The V and J genes are TRBV11-3 and TRBJ2-5, with D possibly TRBD2 on 7 matching bases. Per germline, CDR1 SGHNT and CDR2 YENEEA. This CDR3 contains 15 residues. Trimming removed 5 bases from V and 1 base from J, with 14 bases in between. The entire variable domain, with the rest obtained from reference TRBV11-3 and TRBJ2-5, is as follows: EAGVVQSPRYKIIEKKQPVAFWCNPISGHNTLYWYLQNLGQGPELLIRYENEEAVDDSQLPKDRFSAERLKGVDSTLKIQPAELGDSAVYLCASSPRGGSQETQYFGPGTRLLVL.

The chain recombines TRBV2 with TRBJ1-2; no firm D call. Germline V CDR1 and CDR2: SNHLY, FYNNEI. V lost 6 bases, J lost 4 bases, and 6 bases lay in between. The CDR3 is made up of 11 amino acids. CDR3 sequence: CASRRLYGYTF. CDR3 nucleotides: TGTGCCAGCAGGAGGCTCTATGGCTACACCTTC. The whole variable domain, filled in from reference TRBV2 and TRBJ1-2, reads EPEVTQTPSHQVTQMGQEVILRCVPISNHLYFYWYRQILGQKVEFLVSFYNNEISEKSEIFDDQFSVERPDGSNFTLKIRSTKLEDSAMYFCASRRLYGYTFGSGTRLTVV.

The V gene is TRBV5-5, the J gene TRBJ2-1; TRBD2 aligns across 7 bases. With V trimmed by 3 bases and J by 4 bases, 10 bases remained unmatched. CDR1 is SGHKS and CDR2 is YYEKEE in the germline V gene (reference sequence). This CDR3 is 16 amino acids long. CDR3 amino acids: CASSSNRGEVYNEQFF. As DNA, the CDR3 is TGTGCCAGCAGCTCGAACCGGGGGGAAGTATACAATGAGCAGTTCTTC.

V is TRBV7-9 and J is TRBJ2-7; no definite D call. Germline lookup yields CDR1 SEHNR and CDR2 FQNEAQ (reference sequence). The CDR3 length is 13 residues. The V gene lost 5 bases and the J gene lost 7 bases, with 15 bases spanning the gap. The CDR3 region is CASSGSVGREQYF. The CDR3 region has the DNA TGTGCCAGCAGCGGTTCGGTTGGTAGAGAGCAGTACTTC.

This chain joins TRBV6-4 and TRBJ2-3, with TRBD2 identical over 8 bases. The CDR3 extends over 15 amino acids. The germline CDR1 and CDR2 sequences are MRHNA and SNTAGT. Trimming cost V 3 bases and J 6 bases; bases outside gene matches: 8. CDR3 protein: CASSEESGGLDTQYF. For the CDR3, the DNA is TGTGCCAGCAGTGAGGAGAGCGGGGGTCTCGATACGCAGTATTTT.